This T cell receptor (beta chain) was retrieved from a study of cytomegalovirus exposure and HLA in healthy donors. Trimming removed 0 bases from V and 4 bases from J, with 15 bases in between. This CDR3 has 15 amino acids. CDR1 is SQVTM, CDR2 ANQGSEA, per germline. The PCR made use of 60 Vbeta and 13 Jbeta primers. The data were produced by immunoSEQ multiplex PCR, yet TCRdb's version contains in-frame clones alone and is incomplete. The sample gives approximately 140,000 clones, around 80% of which show up once; approximately 1.6% is in the top ten. This clone was counted a single time. Sequenced material: PBMCs. V gene TRBV29-1 combines with J gene TRBJ1-2, with D uncertain. The sequence was obtained from a woman under 30 in good health and CMV-seronegative. The CDR3 sequence: CSVEEGKAMVYGYTF. CDR3 DNA: TGCAGCGTTGAAGAGGGCAAGGCAATGGTCTATGGCTACACCTTC.